This T cell receptor (beta chain) originates from a study of T cells in Graves' hyperthyroidism and ophthalmopathy. Regions amplified from RNA transcripts were the TCR beta CDR3 regions. The TCR CDR3 was amplified in a first-round RT-PCR using the HTBI primer set. TCRdb reanalysed the multiplex PCR reads using MiXCR and keeps one entry per CDR3 protein. The sample has approximately 330,000 distinct CDR3 sequences; about 13% are singletons. The CDR3 covers 15 residues. The V gene end was trimmed by 2 bases and the J gene end by 5 bases; junction bases not matched to a gene: 6. This clonotype was observed many times. Patients were excluded for uncontrolled infection, other autoimmune disease, pregnancy or lactation. Based on clinical symptoms, serum thyroxine and TRAb, thyroid ultrasound and orbital computed tomography, diagnoses were reached. Around 9.8 ml fresh peripheral blood yielded the PBMCs.

This receptor was obtained from a woman aged 40 to 50 with Graves' ophthalmopathy. This chain links TRBV12-3 or TRBV12-4 with TRBJ2-1; 7 bases fit TRBD1. The specimen sequenced was blood. As DNA, the CDR3 is TGTGCCAGCAGTTTAAGGACAGGAACTAACAATGAGCAGTTCTTC. It codes for CASSLRTGTNNEQFF.